This T cell receptor beta chain was sequenced in a study of cytomegalovirus exposure and HLA in healthy donors. As for the study in general: In a later analysis, the 90 to 150 validation repertoires were reported to have used the same platform as the approximately 700 first-cohort repertoires.

Using immunoSEQ multiplex PCR, the repertoire was profiled, and TCRdb retains in-frame clones only, with some absent. The sample has tens of thousands of clones; 91% are singletons. General study points: According to reports, the classifier identified cytomegalovirus status with high specificity and sensitivity. The study flagged around 150 TCR beta chains as cytomegalovirus-associated.

Remarks on this clone: What it binds is not known.

Trimming shortened V by 7 bases and J by 5 bases, and 12 bases separated the two germline ends. CDR3 length: 13 amino acids. The V gene's germline CDR1 is SGHAT and CDR2 FQNNGV. The chain combines TRBV11-2 with TRBJ2-1; no reliable D call. The sequencing sample was made of PBMCs. The receptor was derived from a woman between 25 and 40 years old in good health and CMV-seronegative. CDR3: CASTSALHNEQFF. The CDR3 nucleotides read TGTGCCAGCACCAGCGCACTACACAATGAGCAGTTCTTC.